This TCR beta chain was observed in a study of OX40 agonist ivuxolimab in advanced cancers. Study details: Patients receiving dose escalation had hepatocellular carcinoma, melanoma, renal cell or head and neck cancer. Participants could have had prior anti-PD-1, anti-PD-L1 or anti-CTLA-4 therapy, and about 37% had some. Study-level findings and limits: On average, CD8+ T cells showed a greater number of expanded clones than CD4+.

Repertoires were generated with immunoSEQ multiplex PCR, while TCRdb's copy carries only in-frame clones and drops some. The repertoire holds over 70,000 clones, with approximately 91% as singletons. On this clone: As yet, its antigen is unknown.

The V gene lost 6 bases and the J gene lost 3 bases, with 17 bases spanning the gap. Germline V gives CDR1 LNHDA, CDR2 SQIVND (reference sequence). CDR3 length: 16 amino acids. The TCR originated in an adult with an advanced solid tumor such as melanoma, head and neck, liver or kidney cancer. V is TRBV19 and J is TRBJ2-2; D possibly corresponds to TRBD2 (6 bases). Sequencing was performed on CD4+ or CD8+ T cells sorted from blood, taken in a trial of the OX40 agonist ivuxolimab. The CDR3 DNA reads TGTGCCAGTAGAACGCGGGGAGATAGTGACACCGGGGAGCTGTTTTTT. It codes for CASRTRGDSDTGELFF.